Listed here are 12 T cell receptor beta chains from one sample, sequenced in a study of PD-1 blockade in classical Hodgkin lymphoma. Assay: immunoSEQ multiplex PCR; the TCRdb copy retains only in-frame clones and omits some. The sample yields 40,000 to 65,000 clones, about nine tenths seen once. As to time point: cycle 4 day 1 (C4D1), after more than five weeks of nivolumab. Each patient relapsed following autologous stem cell transplantation, and prior brentuximab vedotin exposure differed. The specimen comprised peripheral blood mononuclear cells (PBMCs), sampled before the fourth cycle of nivolumab. The receptors were sampled from a human donor with classical Hodgkin lymphoma.

This clone was seen only a few times. This chain connects TRBV27 to TRBJ2-6, with D unclear. The V end was cut by 1 base, the J end by 0 bases, with 4 bases between. The CDR3 has 15 amino acids. CDR1 MNHEY and CDR2 SMNVEV come from the germline V gene (reference sequence). CDR3 loop: CASSLWNSGANVLTF. The CDR3 DNA is TGTGCCAGCAGTTTATGGAACTCTGGGGCCAACGTCCTGACTTTC.

The rearrangement uses TRBV27 and TRBJ2-7, with 10 nucleotides matching TRBD2. The trim removed 2 bases at V and 4 bases at J, leaving 5 bases unmatched. The CDR3 sequence is 15 residues long. CDR1 MNHEY and CDR2 SMNVEV come from the germline V gene (reference sequence). CDR3: CASSLGLAGVYEQYF. For the CDR3, the DNA is TGTGCCAGCAGTTTAGGTCTAGCGGGAGTTTACGAGCAGTACTTC.

The CDR3, as DNA: TGTGCCAGCAGTTACCGGGACAGGGCGCGCTGGGAGCAGTACTTC. Translation: CASSYRDRARWEQYF. This chain links TRBV6-5 with TRBJ2-7; 9 bases line up with TRBD1. CDR1 and CDR2 from the germline V gene are MNHEY and SVGAGI. V lost 2 bases, J lost 7 bases, and 9 bases stayed unmatched. The CDR3 is made up of 15 amino acids.

The J gene is TRBJ2-1, the V gene TRBV7-3, with TRBD2 matching 8 bases. CDR1 and CDR2 from the germline V gene are SGHTA and FQGTGA. There are 15 residues in the CDR3. Losses at the gene ends were 1 base for V and 10 bases for J; bases not matched to a gene: 9. The CDR3 nucleotides read TGTGCCAGCAGCTTAATCGGCGGGGGGCCAGGGGAGCAGTTCTTC. This gives the protein CASSLIGGGPGEQFF.

The genes are TRBV29-1 and TRBJ1-1, with D perhaps matching TRBD1 (5 bases). The CDR3 is 15 amino acids. CDR1 is SQVTM, CDR2 ANQGSEA, per germline. The V end was cut by 4 bases, the J end by 0 bases, with 15 bases between. CDR3 nucleotides: TGCAGCGTTGTGTTGAGGGGTCGGGTGAACACTGAAGCTTTCTTT. Protein: CSVVLRGRVNTEAFF. Looking up the rest from reference TRBV29-1 and TRBJ1-1 gives the full variable domain: SAVISQKPSRDICQRGTSLTIQCQVDSQVTMMFWYRQQPGQSLTLIATANQGSEATYESGFVIDKFPISRPNLTFSTLTVSNMSPEDSSIYLCSVVLRGRVNTEAFFGQGTRLTVV.

Only one count was recorded for this clone. The chain joins TRBV6-5 to TRBJ2-1, with D perhaps TRBD1 (6 bases). Germline V gene lookup returns CDR1 MNHEY and CDR2 SVGAGI. The length of the CDR3 is 14 residues. V gave up 5 bases and J gave up 2 bases, with 10 bases separating them. DNA of the CDR3: TGTGCCAGCAGTACCCGGGACACCTACAATGAGCAGTTCTTC. Amino acid sequence: CASSTRDTYNEQFF.

The table lists this clone with a few counts. The genes are TRBV29-1 and TRBJ1-2, with D uncertain. V was shortened by 5 bases and J by 8 bases, with 18 bases between the two germline ends. Germline assignment: CDR1 SQVTM and CDR2 ANQGSEA. CDR3 size: 13 residues. The CDR3 DNA reads as TGCAGCGTTACCGGGTCCCCGCTGTCCGGCTACACCTTC. Translation gives CSVTGSPLSGYTF. Full variable domain (remainder filled in from reference TRBV29-1 and TRBJ1-2): SAVISQKPSRDICQRGTSLTIQCQVDSQVTMMFWYRQQPGQSLTLIATANQGSEATYESGFVIDKFPISRPNLTFSTLTVSNMSPEDSSIYLCSVTGSPLSGYTFGSGTRLTVV.

The DNA for the CDR3 is TGTGCCAGCAGCTTAGCGCCCAGGGACTACACCGGGGAGCTGTTTTTT. This gives the protein CASSLAPRDYTGELFF. V is TRBV7-2 and J is TRBJ2-2, with D maybe TRBD2 (6 bases). Germline values: CDR1 SGHTA, CDR2 FQGNSA. V lost 0 bases, J lost 3 bases, and 11 bases lay in between. The CDR3 loop spans 16 amino acids.

This chain uses TRBV28 with TRBJ2-1, with 8 nucleotides matching TRBD2. The junction had 16 bases not matched to a gene; V was cut back by 5 bases and J by 4 bases. From germline, CDR1 is MDHEN and CDR2 SYDVKM. The CDR3 sequence is 18 residues long. This CDR3 is CASSPYRSGSVPYNEQFF. The CDR3 DNA sequence: TGTGCCAGCAGTCCTTATAGGAGCGGGAGTGTCCCGTACAATGAGCAGTTCTTC.

The gene calls are TRBV15 and TRBJ1-5, with 10 nucleotides matching TRBD1. In germline, CDR1 is LNHNV, CDR2 YYDKDF (reference sequence). CDR3 length equals 15 residues. The V gene end was trimmed by 6 bases and the J gene end by 5 bases; junction bases not matched to a gene: 7. DNA of the CDR3: TGTGCCACCAGTACAACAGACAGGGGGCATCAGCCCCAGCATTTT. Residues: CATSTTDRGHQPQHF.

V usage is TRBV18 and J usage is TRBJ1-1; D ambiguous. The CDR3 consists of 12 residues. Germline CDR1 reads KGHSH; CDR2 reads LQKENI. Between the trimmed V and J ends, which lost 6 bases and 0 bases, there was a span of 5 bases. The CDR3 loop reads CASSRMNTEAFF. DNA for the CDR3: TGTGCCAGCTCTCGCATGAACACTGAAGCTTTCTTT.

V gene TRBV28 combines with J gene TRBJ1-4; no clear D. Looked up from germline, CDR1 is MDHEN and CDR2 is SYDVKM. The CDR3 covers 13 residues. V lost 3 bases and J 5 bases, leaving 7 bases between the germline ends. CDR3 protein: CASSFRHNEKLFF. As DNA, the CDR3 is TGTGCCAGCAGTTTTCGACACAATGAAAAACTGTTTTTT.